This TCR beta chain derives from a study of shared clonotypes between healthy human individuals. The naive CD8 population came from CD45RO-negative cells selected for CCR7, without terminally differentiated effector memory CD45RA+ cells. A word on this clone: Its target is unknown.

The table came from immunoSEQ multiplex PCR; TCRdb's copy has only in-frame clones and leaves some out. The table includes around 2,000,000 clones, about 95% detected once. Germline-derived CDR1 and CDR2 are SEHNR and FQNEAQ (reference sequence). The CDR3 is 15 residues long. The V segment lost 4 bases and the J segment 0 bases; nucleotides outside the gene matches: 6. Regarding the study as a whole: Several donors had around 5% of their naive CD4 clonotypes in common.

The sample was naive CD8+ T cells sorted from blood. This chain uses TRBV7-9 with TRBJ2-7; 7 nucleotides agree with TRBD2. This receptor was taken from a man younger than 35 in good health. In DNA, the CDR3 is TGTGCCAGCAGCTCAGCGGGGCTCCTCTCCTACGAGCAGTACTTC. It translates to CASSSAGLLSYEQYF.